One sample yielded the 19 T cell receptor beta chains listed below, sequenced in a study of cytomegalovirus exposure and HLA in healthy donors. Amplification used 60 Vbeta primers and 13 Jbeta primers. Measured with immunoSEQ multiplex PCR; TCRdb has only the in-frame clones, and not every one. The data include 90,000 to 120,000 clones; the top ten clones carry under 0.7%. Sequences were obtained from PBMCs. These receptors came from a man aged 45-60 years in good health and CMV-seronegative.

The rearrangement links TRBV27 to TRBJ1-1; 9 positions agree with TRBD1. Germline V gives CDR1 MNHEY, CDR2 SMNVEV (reference sequence). V dropped 6 bases and J dropped 5; count of bases not matched to a gene: 7. The CDR3 extends over 14 amino acids. In DNA, the CDR3 is TGTGCCAGCAGGGTACAGGGGGCAATGACTGAAGCTTTCTTT. This sequence encodes CASRVQGAMTEAFF.

Notes on this clone: In the same sample, other DNA sequences code for this CDR3. The J gene is TRBJ2-2, the V gene TRBV5-1, with D uncertain. Trimming took off 2 bases at V and 1 base at J, with 9 bases between the two ends. The CDR3 runs to 15 residues. Per germline, CDR1 SGHRS and CDR2 YFSETQ. The CDR3 loop reads CASSLGGGNTGELFF. Here the CDR3 DNA reads TGCGCCAGCAGCTTAGGCGGCGGGAACACCGGGGAGCTGTTTTTT.

The chain carries TRBV7-9 and TRBJ1-5; D unclear. CDR3 length equals 14 residues. Deletions cut 1 base from V and 5 bases from J, with 9 bases between. Germline assignment: CDR1 SEHNR and CDR2 FQNEAQ (reference sequence). The DNA of the CDR3 is TGTGCCAGCAGCTTAGGCGGGCGACATCAGCCCCAGCATTTT. Its protein product is CASSLGGRHQPQHF.

This chain links TRBV7-9 with TRBJ1-1, with TRBD1 identical over 9 bases. Trimming removed 6 bases from V and 5 bases from J; junction bases left unmatched: 10. Germline V CDR1 and CDR2: SEHNR, FQNEAQ (reference sequence). The CDR3 loop spans 15 amino acids. The CDR3 here is CASRGQGTGATEAFF. In DNA, the CDR3 is TGTGCCAGCAGAGGACAGGGGACAGGAGCTACTGAAGCTTTCTTT. The whole variable domain, remainder taken from reference TRBV7-9 and TRBJ1-1, is DTGVSQNPRHKITKRGQNVTFRCDPISEHNRLYWYRQTLGQGPEFLTYFQNEAQLEKSRLLSDRFSAERPKGSFSTLEIQRTEQGDSAMYLCASRGQGTGATEAFFGQGTRLTVV.

The chain combines TRBV5-8 with TRBJ2-7; the match to TRBD1 covers 7 bases. CDR3 length: 15 residues. The V gene's germline CDR1 is SGHTS and CDR2 YDEGEE. Unmatched junction bases numbered 10, after V lost 1 base and J lost 6 bases. CDR3 in DNA: TGTGCCAGCAGCTTGTGGGCCACAGGGGCCGGCGAGCAGTACTTC. Amino acid sequence: CASSLWATGAGEQYF.

This chain joins TRBV29-1 and TRBJ1-6; D ambiguous. The CDR3 spans 13 residues. Germline lookup yields CDR1 SQVTM and CDR2 ANQGSEA. Trimming stripped 6 bases from V and 8 bases from J, with 14 bases between. The CDR3: CSVRHGLDSPLHF. In DNA form, the CDR3 reads TGCAGCGTCCGACACGGTTTAGATTCACCCCTCCACTTT.

The chain links TRBV18 to TRBJ1-1; D call uncertain. This CDR3 has 12 residues. Trimming shortened V by 6 bases and J by 5 bases, and 10 bases separated the two germline ends. Per the germline V gene, CDR1 is KGHSH and CDR2 is LQKENI. In DNA, the CDR3 is TGTGCCAGCTCGCTAGGGAGAACTGAAGCTTTCTTT. This encodes CASSLGRTEAFF.

V and J are TRBV4-3 and TRBJ1-2; a weak D match, TRBD1 (6 bases). Germline V gives CDR1 LGHNA, CDR2 YSLEER. The CDR3 is made up of 16 amino acids. V was cut by 0 bases and J by 8 bases, with 19 bases left in between. As DNA, the CDR3 is TGCGCCAGCAGCCAAGAGCATCCTCAGGGGTCGAGGGGCTACACCTTC. The encoded protein is CASSQEHPQGSRGYTF.

This chain connects TRBV10-3 to TRBJ1-2, with 9 bases identical to TRBD1. Germline CDR1 ENHRY, CDR2 SYGVKD. The CDR3 spans 14 residues. Losses at the gene ends were 4 bases for V and 3 bases for J; bases not matched to a gene: 3. The CDR3 here is CAISGTGGDYGYTF. Written as DNA, the CDR3 is TGTGCCATCAGTGGAACAGGGGGCGACTATGGCTACACCTTC.

The gene calls are TRBV9 and TRBJ2-7, with a possible D match to TRBD1 (6 bases). The length of the CDR3 is 15 residues. CDR1 and CDR2 (germline): SGDLS, YYNGEE. Trimming shortened V by 0 bases and J by 3 bases, and 13 bases separated the two germline ends. The CDR3, as DNA: TGTGCCAGCAGCGTAGCTGGGACACCGGGCTACGAGCAGTACTTC. Protein product: CASSVAGTPGYEQYF. The full variable domain, rest sourced from reference TRBV9 and TRBJ2-7, is DSGVTQTPKHLITATGQRVTLRCSPRSGDLSVYWYQQSLDQGLQFLIQYYNGEERAKGNILERFSAQQFPDLHSELNLSSLELGDSALYFCASSVAGTPGYEQYFGPGTRLTVT.

The chain uses TRBV30 and TRBJ1-6; D gene uncertain. Trimming took off 3 bases at V and 0 bases at J, with 3 bases between the two ends. CDR3 size: 13 residues. Per the germline V gene, CDR1 is GTSNPN and CDR2 is SVGIG (reference sequence). CDR3 sequence: CAWSRSYNSPLHF. CDR3 in DNA: TGTGCCTGGAGCCGCTCCTATAATTCACCCCTCCACTTT.

The chain is built from TRBV23-1 and TRBJ2-7, with D perhaps TRBD2 (5 bases). TRBV23-1 is flagged as an ORF with uncertain function. The ends were cut back, 0 bases at V and 5 bases at J, with 17 bases in the middle. This CDR3 is 16 amino acids long. For the CDR3, the DNA is TGCGCCAGCAGTCAATCGAACGGCGGGTCTTTTAACGAGCAGTACTTC. Protein: CASSQSNGGSFNEQYF.

The chain joins TRBV7-8 to TRBJ1-2; 8 bases fit TRBD1. This CDR3 comprises 16 residues. The V and J ends lost 0 bases and 4 bases, in that order; junction bases with no gene match: 7. CDR1 SGHVS and CDR2 FQNEAQ come from the germline V gene. Here the CDR3 reads CASSLARQGATYGYTF. DNA for the CDR3: TGTGCCAGCAGCTTAGCTCGGCAGGGGGCGACCTATGGCTACACCTTC.

The V gene is TRBV11-3, the J gene TRBJ2-7, with 13 positions matching TRBD2. With V trimmed by 4 bases and J by 5 bases, 2 bases remained unmatched. Looked up from germline, CDR1 is SGHNT and CDR2 is YENEEA. The CDR3 extends over 14 amino acids. The CDR3 loop is CASSSGLAGNEQYF. CDR3 in DNA: TGTGCCAGCAGCTCGGGACTAGCGGGAAACGAGCAGTACTTC.

CDR3 sequence: CASSQGPGYGYTF. The CDR3 coding sequence is TGCGCCAGCAGCCAAGGACCAGGCTATGGCTACACCTTC. The chain couples TRBV4-3 to TRBJ1-2; D ambiguous. V was cut by 1 base and J by 4 bases, with 7 bases left in between. Germline V CDR1 and CDR2: LGHNA, YSLEER. This CDR3 spans 13 amino acids.

The J gene is TRBJ2-7, the V gene TRBV18; 8 bases are a match to TRBD1. CDR3 size: 15 residues. Germline CDR1 and CDR2: KGHSH and LQKENI. With V trimmed by 1 base and J by 2 bases, 4 bases remained unmatched. This CDR3 reads CASSPLGTGTYEQYF. The CDR3 nucleotides read TGTGCCAGCTCACCACTTGGGACAGGAACCTACGAGCAGTACTTC.

The rearrangement links TRBV9 to TRBJ1-3; D is ambiguous. V was clipped by 3 bases and J by 0 bases, with 10 bases between them. This CDR3 region has 15 residues. Germline V gene lookup returns CDR1 SGDLS and CDR2 YYNGEE. The DNA for the CDR3 is TGTGCCAGCAGCGACACACGGGGCTCTGGAAACACCATATATTTT. This codes for CASSDTRGSGNTIYF.

The chain recombines TRBV9 with TRBJ2-5, with 8 bases that match TRBD1. Germline V gene data show CDR1 as SGDLS and CDR2 as YYNGEE. The CDR3 has 11 amino acids. V lost 3 bases to trimming and J lost 13 bases; unmatched junction nucleotides: 5. CDR3: CASSARDRMYF. CDR3 sequence (DNA): TGTGCCAGCAGCGCCAGGGACAGGATGTACTTC.

V is TRBV6-5 and J is TRBJ2-7, with D possibly being TRBD2 (6 bases). Germline V CDR1 and CDR2: MNHEY, SVGAGI. Trimming cost V 5 bases and J 6 bases, with 20 bases left between them. The CDR3 is 15 residues long. The CDR3 here is CASSPPRAGKSEQYF. In DNA form, the CDR3 reads TGTGCCAGCAGTCCCCCGAGGGCGGGAAAGTCCGAGCAGTACTTC.